The 12 T cell receptor beta chains below all came from one sample that was sequenced in a study of shared clonotypes between healthy human individuals. CD8 cells regarded as naive lacked CD45RO, were positively chosen for CCR7, and omitted terminally differentiated effector memory CD45RA+ cells. Clones were sequenced by immunoSEQ multiplex PCR, and TCRdb holds only the in-frame ones, with some missing. Here the sample spans under 2,000,000 clones, approximately 95% being singletons. Sequencing input: naive CD8+ T cells sorted from blood. The receptors here all came from a man between 18 and 35 years old in good health.

V gene TRBV27 combines with J gene TRBJ1-5; tentative D call: TRBD1 (5 bases). There are 17 residues in the CDR3. Germline V gives CDR1 MNHEY, CDR2 SMNVEV (reference sequence). V was shortened by 3 bases and J by 5 bases, with 20 bases between the two germline ends. The CDR3: CASSFSNGDLIYQPQHF. DNA of the CDR3: TGTGCCAGCAGTTTCTCCAACGGGGACCTTATCTATCAGCCCCAGCATTTT.

This clone was counted a single time. The chain links TRBV13 to TRBJ1-2, with 9 bases fitting TRBD1. Germline V gene data show CDR1 as PRHDT and CDR2 as FYEKMQ (reference sequence). CDR3 length: 15 residues. J was trimmed by 2 bases and V by 6 bases; bases with no gene match: 7. Written as DNA, the CDR3 is TGTGCCAGCAGTCTCAGGGACAGGGAAAACTATGGCTACACCTTC. Translation: CASSLRDRENYGYTF.

This clone was recorded only once. Within the sample, other DNA sequences also encode this same CDR3. The rearrangement links TRBV27 to TRBJ2-1, with D maybe TRBD2 (5 bases). V was cut by 2 bases and J by 6 bases, with 8 bases left in between. Germline CDR1 and CDR2: MNHEY and SMNVEV (reference sequence). The CDR3 covers 13 residues. The DNA for the CDR3 is TGTGCCAGCAGTTTAAGTCGGGGCAATGAGCAGTTCTTC. Amino acid sequence: CASSLSRGNEQFF.

The V gene is TRBV6-5, the J gene TRBJ2-2, with 9 bases matching TRBD2. V shed 6 bases and J 6 bases; nucleotides not matched to a gene: 5. The CDR3 runs to 14 residues. CDR1 MNHEY and CDR2 SVGAGI come from the germline V gene. In nucleotides, the CDR3 is TGTGCCAGCAGCATAGCGGGAGAAGCCGGGGAGCTGTTTTTT. Translation gives CASSIAGEAGELFF.

This chain joins TRBV4-1 and TRBJ2-3, with D hard to call. Germline loops: CDR1 MGHRA, CDR2 YSYEKL. Trimming shortened V by 1 base and J by 2 bases, and 10 bases separated the two germline ends. The CDR3 is made up of 15 amino acids. The CDR3 nucleotides read TGCGCCAGCAGCCAAGTGGCAGGCCACACAGATACGCAGTATTTT. Its translation is CASSQVAGHTDTQYF.

The J gene is TRBJ2-2, the V gene TRBV10-3; 8 bases align to TRBD2. V dropped 0 bases and J dropped 6; count of bases not matched to a gene: 6. Germline V gives CDR1 ENHRY, CDR2 SYGVKD. The CDR3 covers 16 residues. The CDR3 loop is CAISESAGDPPGELFF. The CDR3 coding sequence is TGTGCCATCAGTGAGTCAGCGGGAGACCCCCCCGGGGAGCTGTTTTTT.

The genes are TRBV7-8 and TRBJ2-7; TRBD2 aligns across 9 bases. Germline assignment: CDR1 SGHVS and CDR2 FQNEAQ. V gave up 5 bases and J gave up 3 bases; unmatched junction bases: 11. This CDR3 spans 16 amino acids. The CDR3 DNA follows: TGTGCCAGCAGCCCCCTGGGGCGGGAGGGTCGCTACGAGCAGTACTTC. It is translated as CASSPLGREGRYEQYF.

This chain uses TRBV2 with TRBJ1-1; D unresolved. This CDR3 spans 14 amino acids. Trimming shortened V by 3 bases and J by 6 bases, and 14 bases separated the two germline ends. CDR1 SNHLY and CDR2 FYNNEI come from the germline V gene. CDR3 bases: TGTGCCAGCAGTGATCCTTCCCAGGCCTCTGAAGCTTTCTTT. This codes for CASSDPSQASEAFF. Looking up the rest from reference TRBV2 and TRBJ1-1 gives the full variable domain: EPEVTQTPSHQVTQMGQEVILRCVPISNHLYFYWYRQILGQKVEFLVSFYNNEISEKSEIFDDQFSVERPDGSNFTLKIRSTKLEDSAMYFCASSDPSQASEAFFGQGTRLTVV.

The genes are TRBV25-1 and TRBJ2-2, with 7 bases that match TRBD2. This CDR3 comprises 16 residues. Looked up from germline, CDR1 is MGHDK and CDR2 is SYGVNS. Unmatched junction bases numbered 4, after V lost 0 bases and J lost 3 bases. CDR3 loop: CASSEYASGYTGELFF. The DNA for the CDR3 is TGTGCCAGCAGTGAATACGCTAGCGGATACACCGGGGAGCTGTTTTTT.

This chain uses TRBV6-5 with TRBJ1-1, with D perhaps matching TRBD1 (6 bases). V gave up 6 bases and J gave up 3 bases, with 11 bases separating them. The V gene's germline CDR1 is MNHEY and CDR2 SVGAGI. CDR3 size: 13 residues. The CDR3 DNA sequence: TGTGCCAGCAGAGAAGGGGGATACACTGAAGCTTTCTTT. Its protein product is CASREGGYTEAFF.

The chain combines TRBV7-9 with TRBJ2-7; tentative D call: TRBD2 (5 bases). V lost 5 bases to trimming and J lost 1 base, with 18 bases between them. The CDR3 is 16 residues long. CDR1 and CDR2 (germline): SEHNR, FQNEAQ (reference sequence). CDR3 sequence (DNA): TGTGCCAGCAGCCCCGCCGGGGTCCCCGGGTCCTACGAGCAGTACTTC. As protein: CASSPAGVPGSYEQYF.

The chain couples TRBV29-1 to TRBJ2-1, with D perhaps being TRBD1 or TRBD2 (5 bases each). Per the germline V gene, CDR1 is SQVTM and CDR2 is ANQGSEA. V dropped 6 bases and J dropped 6 bases, with 18 bases sitting between them. The CDR3 loop spans 14 amino acids. The CDR3 nucleotides read TGCAGCGTGGGGGTGAGCAGGCTCGGCAATGAGCAGTTCTTC. Amino acid sequence: CSVGVSRLGNEQFF.